The 26 T cell receptor beta chains presented below share a single source sample, sequenced in a study of blood T cells in healthy people across ages. Using a J-beta primer mix together with a sample-barcoded 5' primer, a second PCR was run for about 7 to 12 cycles. TCRdb passed the 5' RACE reads through MiXCR, listing each CDR3 protein once. The data show just under 900,000 distinct CDR3 sequences, around 26% seen once. Sequenced input: blood. These receptor sequences come from a woman of 80 years or more in good health.

V and J are TRBV10-3 and TRBJ2-2; maybe TRBD2 (7 bases). V was shortened by 4 bases and J by 4 bases, with 13 bases between the two germline ends. Germline CDR1 ENHRY, CDR2 SYGVKD. The CDR3 is made up of 15 amino acids. CDR3 DNA sequence: TGTGCCATCAGTGCCTTCGCGGGGGCCACCGGGGAGCTGTTTTTT. Translating it yields CAISAFAGATGELFF.

This clonotype came up a few times. The chain carries TRBV20-1 and TRBJ1-2; D is perhaps TRBD1 (5 bases). CDR1 and CDR2 (germline): DFQATT, SNEGSKA (reference sequence). The CDR3 extends over 16 amino acids. V was pared by 3 bases and J by 4 bases, with 21 bases between. The CDR3 protein is CSASLPGRGPLYGYTF. The CDR3 region has the DNA TGCAGTGCTAGCCTACCGGGGAGGGGCCCACTCTATGGCTACACCTTC.

Regarding this clonotype: A much bigger clone sits one base away, suggesting this may be a read error. This chain joins TRBV7-2 and TRBJ2-7, with D tentatively TRBD2 (5 bases). The DNA end is more similar to TRBJ2-5, so the J call may be wrong. CDR1 and CDR2 from the germline V gene are SGHTA and FQGNSA. This CDR3 comprises 15 residues. The CDR3 loop is CASTYEPGDRETQYF. CDR3 coding DNA: TGTGCCAGCACCTATGAGCCCGGGGATAGGGAGACCCAGTACTTC.

This clonotype was detected a few times. A much larger clone is a single base away; this may be a read error. CDR3 sequence: CASSQTLSINEQYF. The CDR3 DNA reads TGCGCCAGCAGCCAAACCCTTAGCATCAATGAGCAGTACTTC. The rearrangement joins TRBV4-3 to TRBJ2-5; unclear D gene. The germline V gene has CDR1 LGHNA and CDR2 YSLEER. The CDR3 covers 14 residues. The ends were cut back, 2 bases at V and 11 bases at J, with 18 bases in the middle.

This clonotype was seen ten or more times. The chain is built from TRBV18 and TRBJ2-7, with 8 positions matching TRBD1. Germline V lookup: CDR1 KGHSH, CDR2 LQKENI. This CDR3 region has 16 residues. After removal of 3 bases from V and 0 bases from J, the junction contained 7 bases not matched to a gene. The DNA for the CDR3 is TGTGCCAGCTCACCTTACCGGGACAGGAGCTCCTACGAGCAGTACTTC. Translating it yields CASSPYRDRSSYEQYF.

This clonotype was recorded at least ten times. This chain joins TRBV5-1 and TRBJ2-5; the match to TRBD1 covers 8 bases. The germline gives CDR1 SGHRS, CDR2 YFSETQ. The CDR3 consists of 16 residues. Trimming at V came to 0 bases and at J to 3 bases, leaving 7 bases not matched to a gene. The CDR3 bases are TGCGCCAGCAGCTTGGCCTGGGCAGGGGGCAAAGAGACCCAGTACTTC. Amino acid sequence: CASSLAWAGGKETQYF.

This clonotype was seen ten or more times. The J gene is TRBJ2-7, the V gene TRBV2; D remains ambiguous. Germline values: CDR1 SNHLY, CDR2 FYNNEI. V was pared by 7 bases and J by 5 bases, with 12 bases between. The CDR3 length is 12 residues. The CDR3 DNA reads as TGTGCCAGCAAGGATTTGGGGAACGAGCAGTACTTC. As protein: CASKDLGNEQYF.

This clonotype appeared a few times. The J gene is TRBJ2-4, the V gene TRBV27; the match to TRBD2 covers 7 bases. The J segment lost 5 bases and the V segment lost 6 bases, leaving 13 bases of the junction unmatched. The CDR3 spans 16 residues. Germline V gene data show CDR1 as MNHEY and CDR2 as SMNVEV (reference sequence). CDR3 bases: TGTGCCAGCAGGCCCTACGGGGGGATGATGGAAAACATTCAGTACTTC. Translating gives CASRPYGGMMENIQYF.

The CDR3: CASSFLAGGADTQYF. The CDR3, as DNA: TGTGCCAGCAGCTTCCTAGCGGGAGGCGCAGATACGCAGTATTTT. V gene TRBV7-2 combines with J gene TRBJ2-3; 11 nucleotides line up with TRBD2. The CDR3 extends over 15 amino acids. Per germline, CDR1 SGHTA and CDR2 FQGNSA. The ends lost 3 bases at V and 4 bases at J; junction bases unmatched: 3.

The V call is TRBV12-3 or TRBV12-4, the J call TRBJ2-1; TRBD2 might be the D (6 bases). This CDR3 region has 15 residues. The germline V and J ends were trimmed by 5 bases and 4 bases, with 15 bases remaining between them. The CDR3 DNA reads as TGTGCCAGCAGTGAAGGTCTAGCGACATACAATGAGCAGTTCTTC. Translated: CASSEGLATYNEQFF.

This clonotype was picked up many times. A read error may account for a junction end that differs from germline. This rearrangement joins TRBV5-1 to TRBJ2-3; 7 bases line up with TRBD2. The V gene's germline CDR1 is SGHRS and CDR2 YFSETQ. There are 14 residues in the CDR3. The CDR3, as DNA: TGTGCCAGCAGCTTATCGGGGGGTACAGATACGCAGTATTTT. Translated, it gives CASSLSGGTDTQYF.

This clonotype was recorded at least ten times. The rearrangement joins TRBV6-5 to TRBJ2-7; 7 bases map to TRBD1. The V gene end was trimmed by 6 bases and the J gene end by 3 bases; junction bases not matched to a gene: 5. Germline CDR1 and CDR2: MNHEY and SVGAGI. The CDR3 runs 13 residues. CDR3 region: CASSGQVLYEQYF. The CDR3 bases are TGTGCCAGCAGCGGACAGGTTCTCTACGAGCAGTACTTC.

This chain uses TRBV2 with TRBJ2-7; D gene ambiguous. Germline V gene lookup returns CDR1 SNHLY and CDR2 FYNNEI. Trimming took 3 bases from V and 0 from J, leaving 9 bases between them. The CDR3 consists of 14 residues. Written as DNA, the CDR3 is TGTGCCAGCAGTGAGGGCCCGTTCTCCTACGAGCAGTACTTC. This gives the protein CASSEGPFSYEQYF.

The chain employs TRBV5-6 and TRBJ1-2; unclear D gene. This CDR3 is built from 13 residues. Between the trimmed V and J ends, which lost 2 bases and 7 bases, there was a span of 12 bases. CDR1 is SGHDT and CDR2 is YYEEEE in the germline V gene. For the CDR3, the DNA is TGTGCCAGCAGCTTCGCGGAGAAGGGTGGCTACACCTTC. Protein product: CASSFAEKGGYTF.

This clonotype has a handful of counts. The chain has TRBV7-2 and TRBJ2-2; D is undetermined. Germline lookup yields CDR1 SGHTA and CDR2 FQGNSA. The length of the CDR3 is 14 residues. V was cut by 3 bases and J by 4 bases, with 9 bases left in between. The CDR3 DNA reads as TGTGCCAGCAGCTTCACCGCGGTCACCGGGGAGCTGTTTTTT. Protein product: CASSFTAVTGELFF.

Details on this clonotype: A much larger clone sits a single nucleotide away, making a read error possible. V and J are TRBV16 and TRBJ2-1, with D uncertain. The V end was cut by 4 bases, the J end by 10 bases, with 17 bases between. Germline loops: CDR1 KGHSY, CDR2 FQNENV. This CDR3 contains 14 residues. CDR3 in amino acids: CASSRNHVSYEQFF. As DNA, the CDR3 is TGTGCCAGCAGCCGAAACCACGTGTCCTACGAGCAGTTCTTC.

This clonotype was counted at least ten times. The chain recombines TRBV7-2 with TRBJ2-4, with D maybe TRBD1 (6 bases). Per germline, CDR1 SGHTA and CDR2 FQGNSA. The CDR3 covers 13 residues. V dropped 3 bases and J dropped 4 bases, with 7 bases sitting between them. The CDR3 nucleotides are TGTGCCAGCAGCTTTGGACAGAAAAACATTCAGTACTTC. Encoded protein: CASSFGQKNIQYF.

The V gene is TRBV6-5, the J gene TRBJ1-1; a weak D match, TRBD1 (5 bases). In germline, CDR1 is MNHEY, CDR2 SVGAGI. Trimming pared 9 bases from V and 5 bases from J, leaving 19 bases between. CDR3 length equals 14 residues. The CDR3 nucleotides read TGTGCCAGAGCTCCGGGGGAAGTGGAGACTGAAGCTTTCTTT. Translation gives CARAPGEVETEAFF.

This clonotype was seen at least ten times. The chain's CDR3 is CSVEPTSGPDTQYF. In DNA, the CDR3 is TGCAGCGTTGAGCCTACTAGCGGCCCAGATACGCAGTATTTT. The chain couples TRBV29-1 to TRBJ2-3, with TRBD2 matching over 8 bases. CDR3 length equals 14 residues. CDR1 and CDR2 (germline): SQVTM, ANQGSEA. The J segment lost 4 bases and the V segment lost 3 bases, leaving 6 bases of the junction unmatched.

This clonotype has a count of ten or more. As DNA, the CDR3 is TGTGCCAGCAGCCCCAGAGGGAGCGGGGGGGCCAGTCGTGGCACAGATACGCAGTATTTT. This gives the protein CASSPRGSGGASRGTDTQYF. The chain has TRBV7-2 and TRBJ2-3, with TRBD2 matching over 10 bases. The length of the CDR3 is 20 residues. Germline CDR1 and CDR2: SGHTA and FQGNSA. The V gene end was trimmed by 5 bases and the J gene end by 1 base; junction bases not matched to a gene: 18.

Many counts were recorded for this clonotype. The rearrangement joins TRBV18 to TRBJ1-5, with 8 bases fitting TRBD1. Looked up from germline, CDR1 is KGHSH and CDR2 is LQKENI. The CDR3 sequence is 14 residues long. Trimming cost V 8 bases and J 2 bases; bases outside gene matches: 5. The CDR3 here is CASSPGQGNQPQHF. CDR3 nucleotide sequence: TGTGCCAGCAGCCCGGGACAGGGCAATCAGCCCCAGCATTTT.

This clonotype was seen at least ten times. The DNA of the CDR3 is TGTGCCATCAGTGGACAGGGGCAAGAGACCCAGTACTTC. It specifies CAISGQGQETQYF. J is TRBJ2-5 and V is TRBV10-3; 8 bases fit TRBD1. CDR3 length: 13 amino acids. CDR1 is ENHRY and CDR2 is SYGVKD in the germline V gene. The trim removed 4 bases at V and 2 bases at J, leaving 0 bases unmatched.

This clonotype was seen many times. The chain recombines TRBV7-2 with TRBJ2-1, with TRBD2 matching over 8 bases. This CDR3 is 16 amino acids long. The junction had 4 bases not matched to a gene; V was cut back by 1 base and J by 2 bases. Germline CDR1 is SGHTA and CDR2 is FQGNSA. The CDR3 here is CASSLDWRGAYNEQFF. The CDR3 DNA follows: TGTGCCAGCAGCTTAGACTGGCGGGGGGCCTACAATGAGCAGTTCTTC.

In its sample, this clonotype was seen many times. J is TRBJ2-7 and V is TRBV6-2 or TRBV6-3, with 11 bases identical to TRBD2. Germline CDR1 reads MNHEY; CDR2 reads SVGEGT. CDR3 length: 14 residues. V was clipped by 6 bases and J by 3 bases; unmatched bases: 4. CDR3 coding DNA: TGTGCCAGCAGGATAGCGGGGGGGCTCTACGAGCAGTACTTC. Its protein product is CASRIAGGLYEQYF.

Points on this clonotype: Being one base from a much bigger clone, this may be a read error. CDR3 sequence: CAGSRDGFGNQPQHF. The DNA of the CDR3 is TGTGCCGGCAGCCGGGACGGGTTTGGCAATCAGCCCCAGCATTTT. The gene calls are TRBV7-2 and TRBJ1-5, with D perhaps TRBD1 (5 bases). Germline V gene sequence: CDR1 SGHTA, CDR2 FQGNSA. The CDR3 is made up of 15 amino acids.

This clonotype was seen ten or more times. This rearrangement joins TRBV29-1 to TRBJ1-2; no clear D. The ends were cut back, 6 bases at V and 3 bases at J, with 17 bases in the middle. Germline loops: CDR1 SQVTM, CDR2 ANQGSEA. The CDR3 is 14 residues long. The CDR3 sequence is CSVHLGSGDYGYTF. The CDR3 nucleotides are TGCAGCGTCCACTTGGGCAGCGGGGACTATGGCTACACCTTC. Complete variable domain (other parts from reference TRBV29-1 and TRBJ1-2): SAVISQKPSRDICQRGTSLTIQCQVDSQVTMMFWYRQQPGQSLTLIATANQGSEATYESGFVIDKFPISRPNLTFSTLTVSNMSPEDSSIYLCSVHLGSGDYGYTFGSGTRLTVV.